Sequencing of this T cell receptor beta chain was carried out in a study of blood T cell repertoires in COVID-19. Study at large: Sites across the United States, Italy and Spain contributed samples from acute and convalescent COVID-19. T cells, B-cell-depleted T cells, or PBMCs provided the cDNA or gDNA that served as material.

Germline V gene lookup returns CDR1 SGHDT and CDR2 YYEEEE. With 0 bases removed from V and 6 bases from J, the gap between germline ends came to 21 bases. The CDR3 covers 17 residues. Per the study methods: Nucleated cell counts were estimated from reference gene primer amplification. Produced via immunoSEQ multiplex PCR; TCRdb's table is partial and in-frame only. V, J and clone size are those of that table, while D and trimming were read from the DNA. The table lists just under 150,000 clones, approximately 87% of them singletons, with 8% to 9% in the top ten. The sequenced material came from peripheral blood. The sequence derives from a woman aged 45 to 65 with active or convalescent COVID-19. The chain combines TRBV5-6 with TRBJ2-5; D perhaps matches TRBD2 (6 bases). CDR3 region: CASSLAVADFRGKTQYF. The CDR3 region has the DNA TGTGCCAGCAGCTTGGCGGTGGCCGACTTTCGGGGGAAGACCCAGTACTTC.